This is a list of T cell receptor beta chains from one sample in a study of T cells in Graves' hyperthyroidism and ophthalmopathy. Each CDR3 protein gets one entry after TCRdb re-called the multiplex PCR reads with MiXCR. The profile shows some 490,000 distinct CDR3 sequences, roughly 23% of them singletons. What was sequenced was blood. The origin of the receptors is a woman in her seventies with Graves' ophthalmopathy. Each CDR3 is given with its conserved first and last residue. D genes are given only for firm matches. Rows may omit the clone size; those that give it use once, few, many or a size class.

j_call v_call d_call clone_size cdr3_aa cdr3_nt
TRBJ1-3 TRBV12-3/TRBV12-4 NA many CASSFTGDGNTIYF TGTGCCAGCAGCTTCACGGGTGACGGAAACACCATATATTTT
TRBJ2-4 TRBV15 NA NA CATSRDRGRYF TGTGCCACCAGCAGAGATAGGGGGAGGTACTTC
TRBJ1-6 TRBV19 NA NA CASSPVAGWDSPLHF TGTGCCAGTAGCCCCGTGGCAGGCTGGGATTCACCCCTCCACTTT
TRBJ1-6 TRBV5-6 TRBD1 NA CASSLDRGPGSPLHF TGTGCCAGCAGCCTGGACAGGGGACCGGGGTCACCCCTCCACTTT
TRBJ2-1 TRBV12-3/TRBV12-4 NA many CASSFTGVSSYNEQFF TGTGCCAGCAGTTTTACGGGAGTAAGCTCCTACAATGAGCAGTTCTTC
TRBJ1-2 TRBV2 NA many CASSENVLTHYGYTF TGTGCCAGCAGTGAAAACGTCCTTACCCACTATGGCTACACCTTC
TRBJ2-7 TRBV5-4 NA NA CASSSQGTYEQYF TGTGCCAGCAGCTCCCAGGGAACCTACGAGCAGTACTTC
TRBJ2-3 TRBV29-1 TRBD2 NA CSVQGAGGDTQYF TGCAGCGTTCAAGGAGCGGGAGGCGATACGCAGTATTTT
TRBJ1-2 TRBV5-5 TRBD1 NA CASSFQTGGSGYTF TGTGCCAGCAGCTTTCAGACAGGGGGCTCTGGCTACACCTTC
TRBJ1-5 TRBV6-2/TRBV6-3 NA many CASSYLGPQHF TGTGCCAGCAGTTACCTAGGGCCCCAGCATTTT
TRBJ2-1 TRBV6-5 NA few CASSTRGSALSSYNEQFF TGTGCCAGCAGTACTCGGGGCAGCGCTTTGTCCTCCTACAATGAGCAGTTCTTC
TRBJ2-7 TRBV11-2 NA NA CASSLSQGYEQYF TGTGCCAGCAGCCTCTCACAGGGCTACGAGCAGTACTTC
TRBJ1-2 TRBV7-2 TRBD1 few CASKQTGDYGYTF TGTGCCAGCAAACAAACAGGGGACTATGGCTACACCTTC
TRBJ1-1 TRBV5-1 NA NA CASSSVQGGNTEAFF TGCGCCAGCAGTTCGGTACAGGGTGGGAACACTGAAGCTTTCTTT
TRBJ1-5 TRBV3-1 NA NA CASSQKNQPQHF TGTGCCAGCAGCCAAAAGAATCAGCCCCAGCATTTT
TRBJ2-1 TRBV5-1 TRBD2 few CASSFVAGVADEQFF TGCGCCAGCAGCTTCGTAGCGGGAGTGGCGGATGAGCAGTTCTTC
TRBJ1-1 TRBV29-1 NA many CSVVGGDTEAFF TGCAGCGTTGTGGGGGGGGACACTGAAGCTTTCTTT
TRBJ2-7 TRBV10-3 TRBD1 few CAIGDRGHSYEQYF TGTGCCATCGGAGACAGGGGTCACTCCTACGAGCAGTACTTC
TRBJ2-1 TRBV5-1 NA NA CASRTFGGAAYNEQFF TGCGCCAGCAGAACCTTTGGGGGTGCTGCCTACAATGAGCAGTTCTTC
TRBJ1-1 TRBV28 NA many CASSLSGATEAFF TGTGCCAGCAGTTTATCAGGGGCCACTGAAGCTTTCTTT
TRBJ2-3 TRBV20-1 NA NA CSASRRSTDTQYF TGCAGTGCTAGTAGAAGAAGCACAGATACGCAGTATTTT
TRBJ2-5 TRBV2 NA many CASSEHRYQETQYF TGTGCCAGCAGTGAACACAGGTACCAAGAGACCCAGTACTTC
TRBJ2-7 TRBV6-1 TRBD2 NA CASSRLSGRFSYEQYF TGTGCCAGCAGTCGTTTAAGCGGGAGGTTCTCCTACGAGCAGTACTTC
TRBJ2-6 TRBV28 TRBD1 NA CASSSTGPGANVLTF TGTGCCAGCAGTTCGACAGGGCCTGGGGCCAACGTCCTGACTTTC
TRBJ2-7 TRBV18 NA NA CASSGTPFYEQYF TGTGCCAGCTCCGGGACACCTTTCTACGAGCAGTACTTC
TRBJ1-5 TRBV20-1 NA many CSAGIGNQPQHF TGCAGTGCGGGGATCGGCAATCAGCCCCAGCATTTT
TRBJ2-5 TRBV3-1 NA NA CASSQDIAGQETQYF TGTGCCAGCAGCCAAGACATCGCGGGCCAAGAGACCCAGTACTTC